The T cell receptor beta chain under discussion was sequenced for a study of shared clonotypes between healthy human individuals (dated by TCRdb to 2018 to 2020). For the wider study: The cohort comprised two women and a few men aged 18 to 49 years. Libraries were prepared and TCR repertoires were sequenced by different laboratories using diverse techniques, in order to increase sequencing depth and limit assay-specific biases. Per donor, leukapheresis produced somewhere between about 0.94 and 9.5 billion PBMCs. To estimate repertoire size and how much clonotypes are shared between individuals, the study performed deep sequencing of blood TCR repertoires from about 5 healthy adults. For each donor, CD4 naive and CD4 memory were each run on three plates, CD8 naive on two plates, and CD8 memory on one plate.

Using the deep immunoSEQ assay, TCR CDR3 regions were amplified from genomic DNA by multiplex PCR. Extracted genomic DNA from each cell subset was spread evenly across all wells of several immunoSEQ 96-well plates, with each plate serving as a replicate. Each replicate PCR for sorted subsets received about 200 ng genomic DNA, equal to roughly 33,000 T cell genomes. The purified libraries were quantified using a Qubit 3.0 fluorometer, sized with a Bioanalyzer 2100, and then quantified again using the KAPA Library Quantification kit. Each immunoSEQ 96-well plate was sequenced on its own single-read 150-cycle Illumina NextSeq 550 flow cell. The study's processing was this. Because the immunoSEQ output held only junctional sequences and lacked quality scores, the filtering could not match the filtering applied to full-length reads. Sequences were annotated with PyIR, a Python wrapper for IgBLAST v1.9, using IMGT germline references to assign V/J genes and CDR3. Any read was removed if the V/J assignment was weak (E-value above 1e-6), the CDR3 was missing, or the read contained stop codons, out-of-frame junctions, or ambiguous translated residues. V3J clonotypes were defined by identical inferred V gene, J gene, and CDR3 amino acid sequence. The percentage overlap between two repertoires was calculated by dividing the number of shared unique clonotypes by the size of the smaller repertoire. Richness of each repertoire was evaluated using RTK rarefaction, the Chao1 estimator, and Recon v2.1 estimates of unobserved clonotypes. Generation probabilities were computed with OLGA for all TCRbeta clonotypes obtained by the gDNA method from several donors. This is the immuneACCESS table as TCRdb keeps it, with only in-frame sequences that have V and J called. A part of the clones is gone; compared with another copy, unresolved V genes explain less than half, and the rest is unexplained. V and J calls and clone size are copied from that table; D and trimming were computed from the DNA. Across this sample there are approximately 1.5 million clones, with approximately 98% seen only once. The top ten clonotypes cover around 0.47% of the sample.

Overall study results and their limits: Naive subsets generally had larger estimated clonotype richness than memory subsets. Because the study included only a small number of donors, the genetic and exposure-history diversity represented was limited. Incomplete sequencing was indicated by rarefaction of sorted-subset datasets, despite the large sequencing depth. Across a few donors, approximately 5% of naive CD4, approximately 4% of naive CD8, roughly 2.2% of memory CD4, and around 0.4% of memory CD8 clonotypes were shared. Pairwise subsampling indicated that sequencing depth was expected to affect the degree of clonotype sharing among donors. Only blood was sampled, and tissue TCR repertoires likely differ from those in blood. Compared with non-shared clonotypes, clonotypes shared by all four sorted-subset donors had higher generation probabilities.

The CDR3 holds 15 amino acids from the cysteine to the phenylalanine. Left in the record is the CDR3 DNA by itself, 45 bases read in frame from the first base. According to the germline V gene (reference sequence), CDR1 reads LNHNV and CDR2 reads YYDKDF. V and J lose 2 bases and 6 bases, and a span of 14 bases separates them. The donors were healthy, HIV-negative adults who had no recently reported acute infections or vaccinations. Only Caucasian adults living in Nashville, Tennessee, USA were represented among the donors. CD4+ T cells were enriched by magnetic negative selection, after which naive cells were positively selected on CD45RA and the negative fraction was taken as the memory subset. Blood was collected by leukapheresis, and PBMCs were isolated by Ficoll-Histopaque density gradient centrifugation and then cryopreserved in liquid nitrogen vapor phase. Analytical flow cytometry was used to check the purity and quantity of each magnetically sorted T cell population. Genomic DNA was isolated from every sorted fraction and measured by UV absorbance on a Nanodrop 2000c.

About this clone: Which antigen it targets is not known. No base quality information exists; no much larger clone differs at one position.

The TCR originated in a man aged 25 to 40 in good health. The rearrangement joined TRBV15 to TRBJ2-1; a weak D assignment points to TRBD2 (7 bases agree). Input material: naive CD4+ T cells sorted from blood. The sample's cell subset or site label, decoded: CD45RA+ positively selected. At the DNA level, the sequence is TGTGCCACCAGCAGAAGGGGGGGCTACTCCAATGAGCAGTTCTTC. It encodes CATSRRGGYSNEQFF.